This section outlines one TCR beta chain sequence together with its context. The target antigen is unknown. The study sequenced cultured CD4+ T cell DNA using the Oncomine TCR Beta short-read assay. TCRdb redid the calling of the PCR reads with MiXCR, one entry per CDR3 protein. The sample has approximately 18,000 distinct CDR3 sequences, around 30% seen once. This specimen belongs to a study of vaccination and CD4 T cells after COVID-19. Treatment noted: roughly ten-day PBMC culture with coronavirus spike peptide pools or control peptides (ViraFEST assay). The germline CDR1 and CDR2 sequences are SGHNT and YYREEE (reference sequence). This CDR3 spans 14 amino acids. Trimming shortened V by 5 bases and J by 6 bases, and 14 bases separated the two germline ends.

The chain combines TRBV5-4 with TRBJ2-2, with D unclear. The specimen was cultured CD4+ T cells from blood. The clonotype comes from a human donor with COVID-19. The CDR3 DNA sequence: TGTGCCAGCAGTTATACGTCCGTTTCCGGGGAGCTGTTTTTT. Translated: CASSYTSVSGELFF.